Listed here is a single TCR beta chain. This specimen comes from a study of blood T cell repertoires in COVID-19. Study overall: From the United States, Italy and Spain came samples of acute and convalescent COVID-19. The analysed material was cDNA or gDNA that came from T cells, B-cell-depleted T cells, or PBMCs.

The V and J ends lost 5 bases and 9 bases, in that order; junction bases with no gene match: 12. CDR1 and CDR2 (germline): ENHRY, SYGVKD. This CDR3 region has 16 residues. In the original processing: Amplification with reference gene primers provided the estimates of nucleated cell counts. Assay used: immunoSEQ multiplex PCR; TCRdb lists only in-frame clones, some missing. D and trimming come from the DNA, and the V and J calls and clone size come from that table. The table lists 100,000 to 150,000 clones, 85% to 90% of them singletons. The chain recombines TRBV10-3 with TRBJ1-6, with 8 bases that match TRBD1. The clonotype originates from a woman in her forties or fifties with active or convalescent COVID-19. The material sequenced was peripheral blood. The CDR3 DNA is TGTGCCATCAGTAAGGACAGGGCGTCGGGGATTTCACCCCTCCACTTT. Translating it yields CAISKDRASGISPLHF.